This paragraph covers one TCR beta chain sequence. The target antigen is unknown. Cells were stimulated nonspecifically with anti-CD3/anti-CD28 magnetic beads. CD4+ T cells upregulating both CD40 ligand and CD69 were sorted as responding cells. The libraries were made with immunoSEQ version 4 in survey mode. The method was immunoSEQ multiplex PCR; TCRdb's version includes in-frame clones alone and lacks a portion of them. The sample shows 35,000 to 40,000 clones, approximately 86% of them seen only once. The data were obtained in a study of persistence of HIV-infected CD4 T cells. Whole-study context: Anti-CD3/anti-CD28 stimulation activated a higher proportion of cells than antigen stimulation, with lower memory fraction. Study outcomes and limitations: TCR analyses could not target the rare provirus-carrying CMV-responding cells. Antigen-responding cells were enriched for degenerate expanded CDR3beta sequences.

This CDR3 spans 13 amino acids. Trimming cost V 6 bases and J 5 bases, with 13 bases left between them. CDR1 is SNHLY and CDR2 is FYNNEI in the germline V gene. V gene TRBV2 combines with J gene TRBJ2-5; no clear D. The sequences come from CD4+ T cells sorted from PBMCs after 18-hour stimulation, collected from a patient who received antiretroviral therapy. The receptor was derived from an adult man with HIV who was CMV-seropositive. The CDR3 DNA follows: TGTGCCAGCAGGTTAGGCCTCCGGGAGACCCAGTACTTC. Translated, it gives CASRLGLRETQYF.